This is a list of T cell receptor beta chains from one sample in a study of PD-L1 blockade in urothelial cancer. Some clones are missing from TCRdb's copy, which holds only in-frame ones; the method was immunoSEQ multiplex PCR. The sample includes approximately 48,000 clones, approximately 86% of them seen just once. The sample consisted of PBMCs, taken around atezolizumab (anti-PD-L1) treatment. These receptors were collected from a man aged 55 to 70 with urothelial cancer. Each CDR3 is given with its conserved first and last residue. Fields, in order: J gene, clone size, D gene, V gene, CDR3 DNA, CDR3 protein. A D gene is named only where the DNA matches it firmly. Only some rows state a clone size, as once, few, many or a class for expanded clones.

>TRBJ1-2|.|.|TRBV7-2
TGTGCCAGCAGCTGGACGAGGGAGTATGGCTACACCTTC
CASSWTREYGYTF
>TRBJ2-2|.|.|TRBV4-3
TGCGCCAGCAGCCAAAAGGTGACTACCGGGGAGCTGTTTTTT
CASSQKVTTGELFF
>TRBJ1-2|.|.|TRBV29-1
TGCAGCGCCCCCACCAGGGAACACTATGGCTACACCTTC
CSAPTREHYGYTF
>TRBJ1-2|.|TRBD1|TRBV30
TGTGCCTGGAGTGGGACAGGGCCGCGCTATGGCTACACCTTC
CAWSGTGPRYGYTF
>TRBJ1-1|.|TRBD1|TRBV5-1
TGCGCCAGCAGCGGCCAGGGGGAGAACACTGAAGCTTTCTTT
CASSGQGENTEAFF
>TRBJ2-1|few|.|TRBV4-2
TGTGCCAGCAGCCAAGACAGGGGCACCTACAATGAGCAGTTCTTC
CASSQDRGTYNEQFF
>TRBJ1-5|.|.|TRBV5-5
TGTGCCAGCAGCTTGGCCAGGAACAATCAGCCCCAGCATTTT
CASSLARNNQPQHF
>TRBJ2-1|.|.|TRBV7-8
TGTGCCAGCAGCTTGGAACGATGGGAGCCGTTCTTC
CASSLERWEPFF
>TRBJ2-1|.|TRBD2|TRBV5-1
TGCGCCAGCAGCTCGGGGGGGTTCTTC
CASSSGGFF
>TRBJ1-6|few|TRBD1|TRBV11-2
TGTGCCAGCAGACCCGGGACAGGGAAGAGCTCCTATAATTCACCCCTCCACTTT
CASRPGTGKSSYNSPLHF
>TRBJ2-3|.|.|TRBV30
TGTGCCTGGAGGTTAGCGGCCACAGATACGCAGTATTTT
CAWRLAATDTQYF
>TRBJ2-5|few|TRBD1|TRBV30
TGTGCCTGGGAGGGGGCAGGTTTGGAGACCCAGTACTTC
CAWEGAGLETQYF
>TRBJ1-1|.|.|TRBV11-3
TGTGCCAGCAGCCACAGGAGGAACACTGAAGCTTTCTTT
CASSHRRNTEAFF
>TRBJ1-2|.|TRBD1|TRBV30
TGTGCCTGGAGTACGGACAGGGGATACTATGGCTACACCTTC
CAWSTDRGYYGYTF
>TRBJ2-1|once|TRBD1|TRBV7-2
TGTGCCAGCAGAGCAGGGGGAGACTTTGGGGAGCAGTTCTTC
CASRAGGDFGEQFF
>TRBJ2-3|.|.|TRBV6-5
TGTGCCAGCAGTTACGGCGGTAGCACAGATACGCAGTATTTT
CASSYGGSTDTQYF
>TRBJ2-2|.|.|TRBV5-1
TGCGCCAGCAGCTTGGATAATGCGAACACCGGGGAGCTGTTTTTT
CASSLDNANTGELFF
>TRBJ2-1|.|.|TRBV11-3
TGTGCCAGCAGCCTAGCCCTGGCGGCGAAATCCTACAATGAGCAGTTCTTC
CASSLALAAKSYNEQFF
>TRBJ2-7|.|.|TRBV7-2
TGTGCCAGCAGCTTACAAGCGGCACAAAATTACGAGCAGTACTTC
CASSLQAAQNYEQYF
>TRBJ2-2|.|.|TRBV11-3
TGTGCCAGCAGCTTGAACCAGGTTCTTCCCGGGGAGCTGTTTTTT
CASSLNQVLPGELFF
>TRBJ1-6|.|TRBD1|TRBV5-1
TGCGCCAGCAGCTTGGGGACAGGTGAAGGTTCACCCCTCCACTTT
CASSLGTGEGSPLHF
>TRBJ2-1|.|.|TRBV4-1
TGCGCCAGCACACCCCGAGCCAGGGACAATGAGCAGTTCTTC
CASTPRARDNEQFF
>TRBJ2-1|.|.|TRBV7-3
TGTGCCAGCAGCTTAAACCCTAGCCCTAATGAGCAGTTCTTC
CASSLNPSPNEQFF
>TRBJ2-2|.|TRBD2|TRBV5-6
TGTGCCAGCAGCTTGGGACTAGCGGGATACACCGGGGAGCTGTTTTTT
CASSLGLAGYTGELFF
>TRBJ1-4|.|.|TRBV6-1
TGTGCCAGCAGTGATCACGTTCGGGAAAAACTGTTTTTT
CASSDHVREKLFF
>TRBJ2-4|once|TRBD1|TRBV14
TGTGCCAGCAGCCAAGGGACAGGGGGTCTAGCCAAAAACATTCAGTACTTC
CASSQGTGGLAKNIQYF